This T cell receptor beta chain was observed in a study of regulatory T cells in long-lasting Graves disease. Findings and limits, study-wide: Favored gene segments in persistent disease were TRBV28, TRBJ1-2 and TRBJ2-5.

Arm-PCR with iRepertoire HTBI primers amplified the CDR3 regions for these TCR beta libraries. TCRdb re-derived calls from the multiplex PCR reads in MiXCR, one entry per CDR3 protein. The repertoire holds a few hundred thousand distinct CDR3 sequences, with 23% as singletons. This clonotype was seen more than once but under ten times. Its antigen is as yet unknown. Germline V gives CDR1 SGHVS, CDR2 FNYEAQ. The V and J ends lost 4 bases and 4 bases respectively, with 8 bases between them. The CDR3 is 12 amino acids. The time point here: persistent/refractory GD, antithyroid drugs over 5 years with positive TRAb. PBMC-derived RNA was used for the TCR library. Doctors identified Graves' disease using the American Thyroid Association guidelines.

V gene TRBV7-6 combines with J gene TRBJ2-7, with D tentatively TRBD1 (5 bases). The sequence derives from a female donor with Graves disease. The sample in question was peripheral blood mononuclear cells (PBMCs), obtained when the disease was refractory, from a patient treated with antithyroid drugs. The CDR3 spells CASSSGYYEQYF. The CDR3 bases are TGTGCCAGCAGCTCAGGGTATTACGAGCAGTACTTC.